Listed below are T cell receptor beta chains from one sample, sequenced in a study of cytomegalovirus exposure and HLA in healthy donors. Here immunoSEQ multiplex PCR was the method, and the copy in TCRdb shows in-frame clones only, minus some. The profile shows roughly 110,000 clones, about 80% of them singletons. The material sequenced was PBMCs. These TCRs come from a human donor in good health. The CDR3 runs from the conserved cysteine through the conserved F or W. The D gene is left open where the match is weak.

>TRBV19|NA|TRBJ1-2
CASSMRWGYTF
>TRBV19|TRBD1|TRBJ1-6
CATQPGQGFSPLHF
>TRBV7-8|TRBD1|TRBJ1-6
CASSLGTDNSPLHF
>TRBV7-2|NA|TRBJ1-4
CASSSRQTNEKLFF
>TRBV25-1|TRBD1|TRBJ1-6
CASSNLGQGQSPLHF
>TRBV25-1|TRBD1|TRBJ1-2
CASSRGQGGYGYTF
>TRBV9|TRBD2|TRBJ2-3
CASSVAAGLAGGGWVQYF
>TRBV4-1|TRBD1|TRBJ2-7
CASSHPGQGTYEQYF
>TRBV18|NA|TRBJ2-7
CASSPPTAYEQYF
>TRBV6-5|TRBD1|TRBJ2-7
CASSYMDRGPYEQYF
>TRBV5-1|TRBD1|TRBJ1-4
CASRQRTGEEEKLFF
>TRBV30|NA|TRBJ2-1
CAWSVGGSGRSSYNEQFF
>TRBV30|NA|TRBJ2-2
CAWSDRSINAGELFF
>TRBV5-4|TRBD1|TRBJ1-4
CASSPGQLAGNEKLFF
>TRBV5-1|NA|TRBJ2-1
CASSLAVGGYNNEQFF
>TRBV6-5|TRBD1|TRBJ2-1
CASRLPGQGIDEQFF
>TRBV9|NA|TRBJ1-2
CASSSGLSGYTF
>TRBV5-4|TRBD1|TRBJ2-7
CASSHQGVSTYEQYF
>TRBV7-3|NA|TRBJ2-3
CASSLTPSNTDTQYF
>TRBV21-1|NA|TRBJ1-1
CASSTKGVCYTEAFF
>TRBV19|NA|TRBJ2-3
CASKTGPNTDTQYF
>TRBV30|NA|TRBJ1-2
CAWRHIQGLTNYGYTF
>TRBV5-6|TRBD2|TRBJ2-1
CASSLWGGLALSYNEQFF
>TRBV2|NA|TRBJ2-1
CASSELWGVPNEQFF
>TRBV10-3|TRBD1|NA
CAISEPGQASYEQYF
>TRBV19|NA|TRBJ2-2
CASHPGGSTGELFF
>TRBV5-1|NA|TRBJ2-5
CASVTGYQRGETQYF
>TRBV28|NA|TRBJ1-5
CASSTTGRGNQPQHF
>TRBV7-2|NA|TRBJ2-7
CASSPIKVGYEQYF
>TRBV6-1|NA|TRBJ2-3
CASSRGDTQYF
>TRBV7-8|TRBD1|TRBJ1-1
CASRKVGQLNTEAFF
>TRBV10-3|NA|TRBJ2-3
CAISDYRIGTDTQYF
>TRBV27|TRBD1|TRBJ1-1
CASRSRGTANTEAFF
>TRBV30|NA|TRBJ1-2
CAWSVLYGYTF
>TRBV5-4|NA|TRBJ1-1
CASSSAVTQGVLEAFF
>TRBV5-4|TRBD1|TRBJ2-5
CASSSDREQETQYF
>TRBV5-4|TRBD1|TRBJ1-1
CASRGDRMNTEAFF
>TRBV28|NA|TRBJ1-2
CATSGGLDGYTF
>TRBV30|TRBD1|TRBJ1-5
CAWSTGTGGYQPQHF
>TRBV14|NA|TRBJ2-2
CASSRTRGGTGELFF
>TRBV5-1|NA|TRBJ2-5
CASSPDRWKTQYF
>TRBV28|NA|TRBJ2-1
CASSLALQNEQFF
>TRBV7-6|NA|TRBJ2-1
CASSGRYEQFF
>TRBV5-4|TRBD2|TRBJ2-1
CASSLDSGRAINEQFF
>TRBV21-1|NA|TRBJ2-3
CASSGDDTQYF
>TRBV25-1|TRBD2|TRBJ2-1
CASSEFSGAYNEQFF
>TRBV6-6|NA|TRBJ1-1
CASSYPGEAFF
>TRBV10-1|TRBD1|TRBJ1-1
CAGKGVPRRGPEAFF
>TRBV9|NA|TRBJ1-5
CASSRGPNQPQHF
>TRBV21-1|NA|TRBJ1-2
CASSKAQLQGLYGYTF
>TRBV15|TRBD2|TRBJ2-1
CATSRPGLAGGGEQFF
>TRBV21-1|NA|TRBJ1-1
CASSKEPKEWSRNTEAFF
>TRBV28|TRBD1|TRBJ1-2
CASSPAGQGYGYTF
>TRBV6-6|NA|TRBJ2-1
CASMDGRVNEQFF
>TRBV5-1|TRBD1|TRBJ2-7
CASSSRTGGYEQYF